The 2 T cell receptor beta chains given below trace back to one sample, sequenced in a study of cytomegalovirus exposure and HLA in healthy donors. The PCR made use of 60 Vbeta and 13 Jbeta primers. The data were produced by immunoSEQ multiplex PCR, yet TCRdb's version contains in-frame clones alone and is incomplete. The table includes some 150,000 clones, less than 85% detected once. Sequenced material: PBMCs. The receptors here all came from a man in his fifties or sixties in good health and CMV-seronegative.

The CDR3: CASRTSGTGGELFF. Written as DNA, the CDR3 is TGTGCCAGCAGGACTAGCGGGACGGGCGGGGAGCTGTTTTTT. J is TRBJ2-2 and V is TRBV2; TRBD2 aligns across 11 bases. The germline gives CDR1 SNHLY, CDR2 FYNNEI. There are 14 residues in the CDR3. Trimming removed 6 bases from V and 7 bases from J; junction bases left unmatched: 4.

CDR3 in amino acids: CASSLIWGQGAGTQYF. The CDR3 region has the DNA TGTGCCAGCAGCCTCATATGGGGACAGGGGGCAGGGACCCAGTACTTC. The chain is built from TRBV11-2 and TRBJ2-5; 12 positions agree with TRBD1. Germline V gene data show CDR1 as SGHAT and CDR2 as FQNNGV. Trimming at V came to 5 bases and at J to 7 bases, leaving 11 bases not matched to a gene. CDR3 length equals 16 residues.